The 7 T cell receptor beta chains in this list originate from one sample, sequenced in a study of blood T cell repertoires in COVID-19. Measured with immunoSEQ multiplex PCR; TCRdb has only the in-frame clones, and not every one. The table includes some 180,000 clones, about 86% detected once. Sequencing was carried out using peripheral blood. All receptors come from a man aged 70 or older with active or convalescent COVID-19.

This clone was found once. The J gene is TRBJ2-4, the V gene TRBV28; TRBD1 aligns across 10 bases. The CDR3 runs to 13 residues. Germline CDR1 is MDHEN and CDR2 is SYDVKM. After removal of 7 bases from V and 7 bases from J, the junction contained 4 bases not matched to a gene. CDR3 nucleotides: TGTGCCAGCAAGACAGGGGGCTTGAACATTCAGTACTTC. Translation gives CASKTGGLNIQYF.

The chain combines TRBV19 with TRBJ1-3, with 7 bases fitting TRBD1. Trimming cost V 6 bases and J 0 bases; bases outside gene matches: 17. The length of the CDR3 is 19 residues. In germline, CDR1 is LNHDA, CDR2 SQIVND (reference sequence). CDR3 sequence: CASSTGTAKTLSSGNTIYF. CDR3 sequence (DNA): TGTGCCAGTAGCACCGGGACAGCCAAAACCCTGAGCTCTGGAAACACCATATATTTT.

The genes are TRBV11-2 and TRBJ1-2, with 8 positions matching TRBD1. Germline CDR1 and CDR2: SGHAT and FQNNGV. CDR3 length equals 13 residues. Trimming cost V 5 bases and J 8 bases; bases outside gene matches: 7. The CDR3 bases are TGTGCCAGCAGCCCAGAGACAGGGGTGGGCTACACCTTC. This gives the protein CASSPETGVGYTF. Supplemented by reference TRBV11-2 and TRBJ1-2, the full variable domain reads EAGVAQSPRYKIIEKRQSVAFWCNPISGHATLYWYQQILGQGPKLLIQFQNNGVVDDSQLPKDRFSAERLKGVDSTLKIQPAKLEDSAVYLCASSPETGVGYTFGSGTRLTVV.

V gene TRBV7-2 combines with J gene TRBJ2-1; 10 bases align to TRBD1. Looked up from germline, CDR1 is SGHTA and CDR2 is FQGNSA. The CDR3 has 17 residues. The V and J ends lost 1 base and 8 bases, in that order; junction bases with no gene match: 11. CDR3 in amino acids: CASSLVGGTGDWYEQFF. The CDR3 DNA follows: TGTGCCAGCAGCTTAGTCGGGGGGACAGGGGATTGGTATGAGCAGTTCTTC.

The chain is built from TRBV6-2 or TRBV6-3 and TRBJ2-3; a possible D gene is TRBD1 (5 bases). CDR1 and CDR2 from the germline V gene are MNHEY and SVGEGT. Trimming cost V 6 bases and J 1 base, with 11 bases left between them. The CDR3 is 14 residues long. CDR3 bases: TGTGCCAGCAGCCGAAGCAGGGGCACAGATACGCAGTATTTT. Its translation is CASSRSRGTDTQYF.

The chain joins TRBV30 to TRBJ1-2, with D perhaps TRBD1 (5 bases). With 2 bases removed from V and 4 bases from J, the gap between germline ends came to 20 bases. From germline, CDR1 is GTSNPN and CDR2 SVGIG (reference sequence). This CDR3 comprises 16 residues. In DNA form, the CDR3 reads TGTGCCTGGAGTTGGTCGGGCCGCGGGGGATTCTATGGCTACACCTTC. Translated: CAWSWSGRGGFYGYTF.

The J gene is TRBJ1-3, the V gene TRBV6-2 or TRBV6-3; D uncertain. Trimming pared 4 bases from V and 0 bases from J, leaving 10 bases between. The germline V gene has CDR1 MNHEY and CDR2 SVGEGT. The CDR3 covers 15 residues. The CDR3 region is CASSLLRGSGNTIYF. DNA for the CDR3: TGTGCCAGCAGTTTGCTAAGAGGCTCTGGAAACACCATATATTTT.